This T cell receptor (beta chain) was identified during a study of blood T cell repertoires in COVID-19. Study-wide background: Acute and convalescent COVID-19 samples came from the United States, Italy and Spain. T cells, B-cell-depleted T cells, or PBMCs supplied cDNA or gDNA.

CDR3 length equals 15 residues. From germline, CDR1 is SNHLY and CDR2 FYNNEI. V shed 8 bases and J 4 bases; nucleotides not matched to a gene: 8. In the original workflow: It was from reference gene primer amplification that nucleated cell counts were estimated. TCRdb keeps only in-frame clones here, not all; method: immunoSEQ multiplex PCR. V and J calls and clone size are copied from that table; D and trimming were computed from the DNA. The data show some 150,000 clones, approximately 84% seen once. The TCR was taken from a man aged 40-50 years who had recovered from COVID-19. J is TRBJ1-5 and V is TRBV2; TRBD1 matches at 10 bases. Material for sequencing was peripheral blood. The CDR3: CASGLEDRGNQPQHF. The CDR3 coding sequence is TGTGCCAGCGGGTTGGAGGACAGGGGGAATCAGCCCCAGCATTTT.